These T cell receptor beta chains were read from a single sample in a study of blood T cell repertoires in COVID-19. Produced via immunoSEQ multiplex PCR; TCRdb's table is partial and in-frame only. The sample records fewer than 70,000 clones, almost 85% being singletons. Sequencing used peripheral blood. These receptors were obtained from a man aged 50-59 years with active COVID-19. The CDR3 runs from the conserved cysteine through the conserved F or W. Fields, in order: CDR3 protein, J gene, V gene.

CDR3aa: CASSLARGAGIYNEQFF
j_gene: TRBJ2-1
v_gene: TRBV7-2

CDR3aa: CSVRTGGEAFF
j_gene: TRBJ1-1
v_gene: TRBV29-1

CDR3aa: CSVTPGAGVAYEQYF
j_gene: TRBJ2-7
v_gene: TRBV29-1

CDR3aa: CASSLGTSGNNEQFF
j_gene: TRBJ2-1
v_gene: TRBV5-1

CDR3aa: CAWSVGLNEKLFF
j_gene: TRBJ1-4
v_gene: TRBV30

CDR3aa: CASSPRDRGNTGELFF
j_gene: TRBJ2-2
v_gene: TRBV7-9

CDR3aa: CASSEASTDTQYF
j_gene: TRBJ2-3
v_gene: TRBV7-9

CDR3aa: CASSLAGTYNEQFF
j_gene: TRBJ2-1
v_gene: TRBV7-2

CDR3aa: CATSPEASGGDTQYF
j_gene: TRBJ2-3
v_gene: TRBV19

CDR3aa: CAISDLGGEYNQPQHF
j_gene: TRBJ1-5
v_gene: TRBV10-3

CDR3aa: CASSLEGSPNEKLFF
j_gene: TRBJ1-4
v_gene: TRBV7-2

CDR3aa: CASSYTGGGYTF
j_gene: TRBJ1-2
v_gene: TRBV5-5

CDR3aa: CASSKVASGTEDIQYF
j_gene: TRBJ2-4
v_gene: TRBV21-1

CDR3aa: CASSLKTTGELFF
j_gene: TRBJ2-2
v_gene: TRBV11-2

CDR3aa: CASSGLAGETQYF
j_gene: TRBJ2-5
v_gene: TRBV18

CDR3aa: CARRLAGEVTDTQYF
j_gene: TRBJ2-3
v_gene: TRBV5-6

CDR3aa: CAAGLAGMYEQYF
j_gene: TRBJ2-7
v_gene: TRBV27

CDR3aa: CASSLGKGDTQYF
j_gene: TRBJ2-3
v_gene: TRBV7-2

CDR3aa: CATSDSRQGRRNEQFF
j_gene: TRBJ2-1
v_gene: TRBV24-1

CDR3aa: CASSKRTGDYGYTF
j_gene: TRBJ1-2
v_gene: TRBV2

CDR3aa: CASKTGTSVSEAFF
j_gene: TRBJ1-1
v_gene: TRBV27

CDR3aa: CASSQGVWAMNTEAFF
j_gene: TRBJ1-1
v_gene: TRBV3-1/TRBV3-2

CDR3aa: CASSPPSQKNTEAFF
j_gene: TRBJ1-1
v_gene: TRBV18

CDR3aa: CSASSGTSGYEQYF
j_gene: TRBJ2-7
v_gene: TRBV20-1

CDR3aa: CSGGRGNEQFF
j_gene: TRBJ2-1
v_gene: TRBV20-1

CDR3aa: CASSLLHGGGADTQYF
j_gene: TRBJ2-3
v_gene: TRBV7-2

CDR3aa: CASSLASGTEGEQFF
j_gene: TRBJ2-1
v_gene: TRBV19

CDR3aa: CAWSGRTSGRAAGELFF
j_gene: TRBJ2-2
v_gene: TRBV30

CDR3aa: CASSASGGDTGELFF
j_gene: TRBJ2-2
v_gene: TRBV18

CDR3aa: CASTWNWDSLNEQFF
j_gene: TRBJ2-1
v_gene: TRBV11-2

CDR3aa: CASSSGQTLYGYTF
j_gene: TRBJ1-2
v_gene: TRBV19

CDR3aa: CASSSGSGGSYEQYF
j_gene: TRBJ2-7
v_gene: TRBV6-2/TRBV6-3

CDR3aa: CASSVQGAAGNTIYF
j_gene: TRBJ1-3
v_gene: TRBV2